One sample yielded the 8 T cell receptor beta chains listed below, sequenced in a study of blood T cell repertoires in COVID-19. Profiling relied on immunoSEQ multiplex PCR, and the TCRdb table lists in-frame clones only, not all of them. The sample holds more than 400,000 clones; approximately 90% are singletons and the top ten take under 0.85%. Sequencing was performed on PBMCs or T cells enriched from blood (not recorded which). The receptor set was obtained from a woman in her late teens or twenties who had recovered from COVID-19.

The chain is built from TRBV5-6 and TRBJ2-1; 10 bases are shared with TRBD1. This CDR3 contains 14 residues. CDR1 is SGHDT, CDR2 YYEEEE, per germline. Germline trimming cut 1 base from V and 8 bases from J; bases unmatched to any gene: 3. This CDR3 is CASSLYGQGDEQFF. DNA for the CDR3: TGTGCCAGCAGCTTGTACGGACAGGGGGATGAGCAGTTCTTC.

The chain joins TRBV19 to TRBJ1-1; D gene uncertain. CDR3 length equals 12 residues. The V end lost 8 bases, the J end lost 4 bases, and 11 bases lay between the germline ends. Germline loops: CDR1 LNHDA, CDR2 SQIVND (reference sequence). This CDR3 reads CASGWRGTEAFF. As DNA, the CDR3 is TGTGCCAGTGGTTGGCGGGGCACTGAAGCTTTCTTT. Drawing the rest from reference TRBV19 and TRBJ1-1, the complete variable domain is DGGITQSPKYLFRKEGQNVTLSCEQNLNHDAMYWYRQDPGQGLRLIYYSQIVNDFQKGDIAEGYSVSREKKESFPLTVTSAQKNPTAFYLCASGWRGTEAFFGQGTRLTVV.

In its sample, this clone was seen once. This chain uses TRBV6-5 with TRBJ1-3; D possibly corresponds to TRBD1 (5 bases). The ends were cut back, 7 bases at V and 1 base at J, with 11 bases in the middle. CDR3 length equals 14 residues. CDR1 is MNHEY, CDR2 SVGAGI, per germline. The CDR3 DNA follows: TGTGCCAGCATAAACGGGGGATCTGGAAACACCATATATTTT. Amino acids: CASINGGSGNTIYF.

CDR3 nucleotide sequence: TGTGCCAGCAGTTGGGACAGCTCTAAGTCTACCATTTACTTC. Translated, it gives CASSWDSSKSTIYF. This sequence joins TRBV2 and TRBJ2-7, with TRBD1 matching 7 bases. Trimming took 5 bases from V and 13 from J; bases not matched to a gene: 17. The CDR3 spans 14 residues. Germline V gives CDR1 SNHLY, CDR2 FYNNEI. Variable domain in full (rest from reference TRBV2 and TRBJ2-7): EPEVTQTPSHQVTQMGQEVILRCVPISNHLYFYWYRQILGQKVEFLVSFYNNEISEKSEIFDDQFSVERPDGSNFTLKIRSTKLEDSAMYFCASSWDSSKSTIYFGPGTRLTVT.

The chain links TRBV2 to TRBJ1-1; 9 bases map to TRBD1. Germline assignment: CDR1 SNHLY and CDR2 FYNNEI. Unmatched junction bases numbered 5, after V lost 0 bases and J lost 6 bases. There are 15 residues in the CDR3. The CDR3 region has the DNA TGTGCCAGCAGTGAAGCGCGGGGACAGGGATCTGAAGCTTTCTTT. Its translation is CASSEARGQGSEAFF.

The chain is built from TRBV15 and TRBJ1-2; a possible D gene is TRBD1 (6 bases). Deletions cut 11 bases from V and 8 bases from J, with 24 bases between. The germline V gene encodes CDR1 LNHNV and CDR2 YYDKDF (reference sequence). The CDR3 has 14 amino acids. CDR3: CASSAAQGRGGYTF. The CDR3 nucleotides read TGTGCCTCCTCTGCCGCCCAGGGGAGGGGAGGCTACACCTTC.

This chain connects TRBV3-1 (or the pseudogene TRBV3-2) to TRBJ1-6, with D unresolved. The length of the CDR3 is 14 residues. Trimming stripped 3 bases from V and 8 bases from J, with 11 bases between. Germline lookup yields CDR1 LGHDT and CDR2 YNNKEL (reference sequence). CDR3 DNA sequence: TGTGCCAGCAGCCAGTCCCCGGGTGATTCACCCCTCCACTTT. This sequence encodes CASSQSPGDSPLHF.

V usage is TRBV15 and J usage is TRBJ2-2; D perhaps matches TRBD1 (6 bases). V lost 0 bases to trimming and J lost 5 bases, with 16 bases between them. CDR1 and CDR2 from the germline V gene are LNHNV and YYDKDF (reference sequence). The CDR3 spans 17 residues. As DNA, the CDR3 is TGTGCCACCAGCAGAGAGACAGGTACGGAAGCAACCGGGGAGCTGTTTTTT. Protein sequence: CATSRETGTEATGELFF.